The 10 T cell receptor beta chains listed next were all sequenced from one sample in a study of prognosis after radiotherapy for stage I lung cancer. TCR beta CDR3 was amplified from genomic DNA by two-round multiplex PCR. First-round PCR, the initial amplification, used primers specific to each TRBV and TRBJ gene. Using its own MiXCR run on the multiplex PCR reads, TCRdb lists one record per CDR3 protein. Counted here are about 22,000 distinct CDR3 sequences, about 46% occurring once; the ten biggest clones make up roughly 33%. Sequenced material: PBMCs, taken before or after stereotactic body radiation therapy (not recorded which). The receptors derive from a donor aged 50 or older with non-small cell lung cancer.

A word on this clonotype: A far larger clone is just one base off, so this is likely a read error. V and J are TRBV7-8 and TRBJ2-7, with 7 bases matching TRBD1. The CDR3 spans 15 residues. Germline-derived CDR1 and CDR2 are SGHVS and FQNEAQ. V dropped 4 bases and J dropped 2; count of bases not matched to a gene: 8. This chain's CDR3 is CASSSRQGLPYEQYF. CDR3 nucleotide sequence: TGTGCCAGCAGCTCCCGACAGGGCCTCCCCTACGAGCAGTACTTC.

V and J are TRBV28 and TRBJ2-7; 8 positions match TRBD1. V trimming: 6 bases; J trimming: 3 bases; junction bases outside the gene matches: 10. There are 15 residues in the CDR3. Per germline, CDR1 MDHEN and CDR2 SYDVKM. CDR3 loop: CASSPAGTGHYEQYF. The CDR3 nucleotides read TGTGCCAGCAGCCCAGCCGGGACAGGCCACTACGAGCAGTACTTC.

The CDR3 nucleotides are TGTGCCAGCAGCAGCGGGACATACGGAACCGGGGAGCTGTTTTTT. Its translation is CASSSGTYGTGELFF. This rearrangement joins TRBV7-2 to TRBJ2-2; D is perhaps TRBD2 (7 bases). V lost 5 bases to trimming and J lost 5 bases, with 15 bases between them. The germline gives CDR1 SGHTA, CDR2 FQGNSA. The CDR3 length is 15 residues.

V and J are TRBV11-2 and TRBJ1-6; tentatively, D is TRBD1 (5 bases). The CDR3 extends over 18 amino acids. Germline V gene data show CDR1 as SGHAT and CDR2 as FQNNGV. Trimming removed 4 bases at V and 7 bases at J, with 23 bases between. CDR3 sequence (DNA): TGTGCCAGCAGCTCCCTTGGGATTACCGGGACGGAGAATTCACCCCTCCACTTT. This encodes CASSSLGITGTENSPLHF.

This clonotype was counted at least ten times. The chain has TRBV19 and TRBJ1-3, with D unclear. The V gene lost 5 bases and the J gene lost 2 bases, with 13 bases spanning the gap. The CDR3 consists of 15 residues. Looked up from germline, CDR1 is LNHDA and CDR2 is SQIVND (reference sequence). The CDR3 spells CASSLQAKPGNTIYF. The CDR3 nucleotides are TGTGCCAGTAGTCTGCAGGCGAAACCTGGAAACACCATATATTTT.

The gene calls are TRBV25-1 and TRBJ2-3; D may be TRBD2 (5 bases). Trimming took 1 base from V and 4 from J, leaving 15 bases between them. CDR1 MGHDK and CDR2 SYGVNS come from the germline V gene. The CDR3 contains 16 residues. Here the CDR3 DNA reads TGTGCCAGCAGTGAATTTCTAGCCGTGCCCGCAGATACGCAGTATTTT. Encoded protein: CASSEFLAVPADTQYF. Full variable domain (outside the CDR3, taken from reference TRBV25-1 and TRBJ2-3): EADIYQTPRYLVIGTGKKITLECSQTMGHDKMYWYQQDPGMELHLIHYSYGVNSTEKGDLSSESTVSRIRTEHFPLTLESARPSHTSQYLCASSEFLAVPADTQYFGPGTRLTVL.

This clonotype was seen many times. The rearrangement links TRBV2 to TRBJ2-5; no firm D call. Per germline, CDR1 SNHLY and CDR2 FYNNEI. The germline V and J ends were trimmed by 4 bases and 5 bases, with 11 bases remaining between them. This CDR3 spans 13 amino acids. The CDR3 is CASSGLGGETQYF. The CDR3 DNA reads TGTGCCAGCAGTGGTTTAGGCGGCGAGACCCAGTACTTC. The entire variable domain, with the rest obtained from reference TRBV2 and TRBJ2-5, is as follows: EPEVTQTPSHQVTQMGQEVILRCVPISNHLYFYWYRQILGQKVEFLVSFYNNEISEKSEIFDDQFSVERPDGSNFTLKIRSTKLEDSAMYFCASSGLGGETQYFGPGTRLLVL.

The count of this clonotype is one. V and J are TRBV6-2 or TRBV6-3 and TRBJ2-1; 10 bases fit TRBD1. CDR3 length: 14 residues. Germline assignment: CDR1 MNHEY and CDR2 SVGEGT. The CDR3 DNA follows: TGTGCTTTGGGCCGGGACAGGGGATACAATGAGCAGTTCTTC. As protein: CALGRDRGYNEQFF.

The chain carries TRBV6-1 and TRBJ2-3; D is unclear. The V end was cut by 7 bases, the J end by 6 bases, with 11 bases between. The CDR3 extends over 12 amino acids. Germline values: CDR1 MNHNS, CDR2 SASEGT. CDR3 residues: CASNARVDTQYF. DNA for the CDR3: TGTGCCAGCAACGCAAGGGTGGATACGCAGTATTTT.

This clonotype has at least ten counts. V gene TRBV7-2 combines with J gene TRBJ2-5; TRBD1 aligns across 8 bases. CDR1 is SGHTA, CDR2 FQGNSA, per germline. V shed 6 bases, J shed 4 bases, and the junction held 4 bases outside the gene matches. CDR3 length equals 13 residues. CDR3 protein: CASSTGGGETQYF. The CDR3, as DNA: TGTGCCAGCAGTACAGGGGGAGGAGAGACCCAGTACTTC.